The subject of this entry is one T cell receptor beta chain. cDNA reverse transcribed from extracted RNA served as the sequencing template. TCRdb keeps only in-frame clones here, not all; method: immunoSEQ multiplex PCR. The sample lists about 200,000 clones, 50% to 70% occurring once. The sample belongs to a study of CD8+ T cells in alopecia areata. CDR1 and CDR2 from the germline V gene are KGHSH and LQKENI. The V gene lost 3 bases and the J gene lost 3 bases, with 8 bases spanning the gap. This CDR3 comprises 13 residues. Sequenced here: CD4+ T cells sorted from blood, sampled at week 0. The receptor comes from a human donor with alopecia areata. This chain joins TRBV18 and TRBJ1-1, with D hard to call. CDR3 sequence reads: CASSPSPDTEAFF. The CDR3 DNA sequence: TGTGCCAGCTCACCCTCCCCAGACACTGAAGCTTTCTTT.